The rows below give T cell receptor beta chains drawn from one sample of a study of blood T cell repertoires in COVID-19. Libraries were prepared by immunoSEQ multiplex PCR; TCRdb keeps only in-frame clonotypes and omits some of them. Among about 250,000 clones listed, approximately 86% were seen once. The sequenced sample consisted of PBMCs or T cells enriched from blood (not recorded which). The receptors here all came from a woman younger than 45 with acute COVID-19. CDR3s include the opening cysteine and the closing phenylalanine or tryptophan.

CDR3,J,V
CAWSVPGLLAGEKLFF,TRBJ1-4,TRBV30
CASSGWPGSNSPLHF,TRBJ1-6,TRBV25-1
CASSEHPGRETQYF,TRBJ2-5,TRBV6-1
CASSANSSYNSPLHF,TRBJ1-6,TRBV7-7
CASSSSSYEQYF,TRBJ2-7,TRBV7-2
CASSSSGTAYEQYF,TRBJ2-7,TRBV9
CASSKTSGRGEQYF,TRBJ2-7,TRBV21-1
CSASSGGGNYGYTF,TRBJ1-2,TRBV20-1
CASSYGLGTGYTEAFF,TRBJ1-1,TRBV6-5
CASSSTLGQSYGYTF,TRBJ1-2,TRBV6-5
CSAKLDPSYEQYF,TRBJ2-7,TRBV29-1
CATSVTGSDQPQHF,TRBJ1-5,TRBV15
CATSREDNRYEQYF,TRBJ2-7,TRBV15
CASTSSNEQFF,TRBJ2-1,TRBV13
CATSTGSAYNEQFF,TRBJ2-1,TRBV24-1
CASSSPDRGGYTF,TRBJ1-2,TRBV28
CASSYSTLQANTEAFF,TRBJ1-1,TRBV6-6
CASSSDRILNYNEQFF,TRBJ2-1,TRBV7-9
CASSIGTDEGDTQYF,TRBJ2-3,TRBV7-6
CASSFLVGNSPLHF,TRBJ1-6,TRBV28
CASSVDRGTGELFF,TRBJ2-2,TRBV9
CASSFLTNGLNTEAFF,TRBJ1-1,TRBV28
CASSLGGLDNQPQHF,TRBJ1-5,TRBV5-1
CASSLPRVGVNSNQPQHF,TRBJ1-5,TRBV28
CASGSQGSPLHF,TRBJ1-6,TRBV12-5
CASSLGTGTGSGANVLTF,TRBJ2-6,TRBV11-2
CASSFDGNSGNTIYF,TRBJ1-3,TRBV27
CASRELQGYVDYGYTF,TRBJ1-2,TRBV7-8
CASSGYGTGGEGNQPQHF,TRBJ1-5,TRBV2
CASSSALADTQYF,TRBJ2-3,TRBV7-6
CASSLRTAGVDTQYF,TRBJ2-3,TRBV5-4
CASSLDPVYEQYF,TRBJ2-7,TRBV11-2
CASSPRSGANEKLFF,TRBJ1-4,TRBV28
CASSTQGAGELFF,TRBJ2-2,TRBV7-2
CASFSRHRGSYEQYF,TRBJ2-7,TRBV28
CASSTGPGADEQFF,TRBJ2-1,TRBV9
CASSSPQGRETQYF,TRBJ2-5,TRBV7-2
CASSQDGSGGYEQYF,TRBJ2-7,TRBV4-1
CASSYSEVGYGYTF,TRBJ1-2,TRBV6-5
CASSAMGGHSYNEQFF,TRBJ2-1,TRBV25-1
CASSSDSRNQPQHF,TRBJ1-5,TRBV27
CASRLVPAGGTGELFF,TRBJ2-2,TRBV12-2
CASREGGTEAFF,TRBJ1-1,TRBV27
CASIKDRANTEAFF,TRBJ1-1,TRBV10-1
CAWSVGAETNQPQHF,TRBJ1-5,TRBV30
CASSQDRGGYEQFF,TRBJ2-1,TRBV4-1
CASSSYPTSTDTQYF,TRBJ2-3,TRBV6-2/TRBV6-3
CASSQGQGDGYTF,TRBJ1-2,TRBV7-9
CASSWAGTVNYGYTF,TRBJ1-2,TRBV5-1
CASSSPGGSNSPLHF,TRBJ1-6,TRBV7-2
CASSRTGIHEQYF,TRBJ2-7,TRBV19
CASSVATGLSGANVLTF,TRBJ2-6,TRBV9
CAISEREKNTEAFF,TRBJ1-1,TRBV10-3
CASTQDRGTMNTEAFF,TRBJ1-1,TRBV27
CASSWTGDHQPQHF,TRBJ1-5,TRBV27
CASSPRTGGAYGNYGYTF,TRBJ1-2,TRBV19
CASSQKLAGGLRDIQYF,TRBJ2-4,TRBV3-1/TRBV3-2
CASRPGQGYGYTF,TRBJ1-2,TRBV2
CASSVDRVDEQFF,TRBJ2-1,TRBV19